The rows below give T cell receptor beta chains drawn from one sample of a study of control samples from healthy donors and cancer patients. Produced via immunoSEQ multiplex PCR; TCRdb's table is partial and in-frame only. Of about 140,000 clones in the sample, less than 95% were seen once. The source material was blood. These receptors came from a man younger than 30 in good health. Both conserved end residues are part of each CDR3. The D gene is left open where the match is weak. Part of the rows lack a size; the others show once, few, many or a class for expanded clones.

d_gene,j_gene,v_gene,abundance,CDR3nt,CDR3aa
NA,TRBJ2-7,TRBV5-1,once,TGCGTCAGCAGCTTTCCCGGAACCTACGAGCAGTACTTC,CVSSFPGTYEQYF
TRBD1,TRBJ2-7,TRBV9,few,TGTGCCAGCAGCGCCGGGACAGGAGTCTACGAGCAGTACTTC,CASSAGTGVYEQYF
NA,TRBJ2-7,TRBV19,NA,TGTGCCAGTAGTATTGGGCAGGGCTACGAGCAGTACTTC,CASSIGQGYEQYF
NA,TRBJ1-1,TRBV11-1,once,TGTGCCAGCAGCTTAGAACGAGTTACCTTGACTGAAGCTTTCTTT,CASSLERVTLTEAFF
TRBD1,TRBJ2-7,TRBV7-9,NA,TGTGCCAGCAGCTCGGGTCGGGACAGTTACGAGCAGTACTTC,CASSSGRDSYEQYF
TRBD1,TRBJ2-7,TRBV18,NA,TGTGCCAGCTCACCGAGGAACGGGACAGGGAGCTCCTACGAGCAGTACTTC,CASSPRNGTGSSYEQYF
NA,TRBJ2-5,TRBV7-2,NA,TGTGCCAGCAGGATCTCGGAGACCCAGTACTTC,CASRISETQYF
NA,TRBJ2-7,TRBV2,NA,TGTGCCAGCAGTCCCCGGGCCTACGAGCAGTACTTC,CASSPRAYEQYF
NA,TRBJ2-7,TRBV7-8,few,TGTGCCAGCAGTTCTGCCTACGAGCAGTACTTC,CASSSAYEQYF
NA,TRBJ2-2,TRBV19,NA,TGTGCCAGTCACCGGGGGTCCGGGGAGCTGTTTTTT,CASHRGSGELFF
TRBD1,TRBJ2-5,TRBV9,NA,TGTGCCAGCAGCGTAGGTGGACAGGGGGAGACCCAGTACTTC,CASSVGGQGETQYF
NA,TRBJ1-6,TRBV18,few,TGTGCCAGCTCACCAGAGGCAGGGAGCTCCTATAATTCACCCCTCCACTTT,CASSPEAGSSYNSPLHF
NA,TRBJ1-1,TRBV10-3,NA,TGTGCCACCTCCTATGGGGGGAACACTGAAGCTTTCTTT,CATSYGGNTEAFF
TRBD2,TRBJ2-1,TRBV5-1,few,TGCGCCAGCAGCCCGGGGGCTCCGGGACTAGCGGGGAGCAATGAGCAGTTCTTC,CASSPGAPGLAGSNEQFF
NA,TRBJ1-2,TRBV18,NA,TGTGCCAGCTCACCACCGCTGGGCAGGTCGACAATTCCCGGCTACACCTTC,CASSPPLGRSTIPGYTF
NA,TRBJ2-1,TRBV7-8,NA,TGTGCCAGCAGTCCAACCGGCAGCAAGTACAATGAGCAGTTCTTC,CASSPTGSKYNEQFF
NA,TRBJ2-2,TRBV11-2,NA,TGTGCCAGCAGCCTCCCTACGGACACCGGGGAGCTGTTTTTT,CASSLPTDTGELFF
TRBD1,TRBJ1-5,TRBV10-3,NA,TGTGCCATCACTATGGACAGGACTCAGCCCCAGCATTTT,CAITMDRTQPQHF
NA,TRBJ1-1,TRBV18,NA,TGTGCCAGCTCACTAGGGGATATAATGAACACTGAAGCTTTCTTT,CASSLGDIMNTEAFF
TRBD2,TRBJ2-1,TRBV5-4,once,TGTGCCAGCAGCGGGGCCGCGGGGGGCCGTTACAATGAGCAGTTCTTC,CASSGAAGGRYNEQFF
NA,TRBJ2-2,TRBV19,NA,TGTGCCACCTCCCCCCTGGACAGGAACACCGGGGAGCTGTTTTTT,CATSPLDRNTGELFF
TRBD1,TRBJ2-3,TRBV28,NA,TGTGCCAGCAGGGACTCTACAGGGGTTCGAGATACGCAGTATTTT,CASRDSTGVRDTQYF
TRBD1,TRBJ2-7,TRBV19,NA,TGTGCCAGTAGTATAGCCGGACAGGCCTACGAGCAGTACTTC,CASSIAGQAYEQYF
NA,TRBJ2-5,TRBV5-1,NA,TGCGCCAGCAGCTCCCGACAGGCCTCTCAAGAGACCCAGTACTTC,CASSSRQASQETQYF
NA,TRBJ1-1,TRBV28,NA,TGTGCCAGCATCCCCACCTGGGGCAGGGATTACACTGAAGCTTTCTTT,CASIPTWGRDYTEAFF
TRBD1,TRBJ1-5,TRBV5-8,NA,TGTGCCAGCAGCCTAACCCTCGGGAGCCCAGGGGGAGTGGGCAATCAGCCCCAGCATTTT,CASSLTLGSPGGVGNQPQHF
TRBD1,TRBJ1-3,TRBV3-1/TRBV3-2,NA,TGTGCCAGCAGCTCGGGACAGAGAGGAAACACCATATATTTT,CASSSGQRGNTIYF
TRBD2,TRBJ2-3,TRBV6-2/TRBV6-3,NA,TGTGCCAGCAGCCGACTAGCGAGCACAGATACGCAGTATTTT,CASSRLASTDTQYF
TRBD2,TRBJ2-1,TRBV5-4,NA,TGTGCCAGCAGCAGACCGGGACTAGCGGGGGACAATGAGCAGTTCTTC,CASSRPGLAGDNEQFF
NA,TRBJ1-1,TRBV14,NA,TGTGCCAGCAGCCAAGCAGGGTACGACACTGAAGCTTTCTTT,CASSQAGYDTEAFF